These 21 T cell receptor beta chains were sequenced from one sample in a study of blood T cells in healthy people across ages. A second PCR, run for roughly 7 to 12 cycles, used a sample-barcoded 5' primer plus a J-beta primer mix. TCRdb recomputed calls from the 5' RACE reads with MiXCR, one row per CDR3 protein. The sample includes just under 900,000 distinct CDR3 sequences, 25% to 35% seen only once; the top ten take 17%. The sequenced sample consisted of blood. The source is an elderly woman in good health.

This clonotype was counted a few times. The V gene is TRBV11-2, the J gene TRBJ2-1, with 11 bases lining up with TRBD2. The CDR3 sequence is 15 residues long. J lost 6 bases, V lost 7 bases, and 8 bases had no gene match. The germline gives CDR1 SGHAT, CDR2 FQNNGV. Here the CDR3 reads CASNVAGGPFNEQFF. The CDR3 bases are TGTGCCAGCAACGTAGCGGGGGGGCCTTTCAATGAGCAGTTCTTC. Looking up the rest from reference TRBV11-2 and TRBJ2-1 gives the full variable domain: EAGVAQSPRYKIIEKRQSVAFWCNPISGHATLYWYQQILGQGPKLLIQFQNNGVVDDSQLPKDRFSAERLKGVDSTLKIQPAKLEDSAVYLCASNVAGGPFNEQFFGPGTRLTVL.

The V call is TRBV12-3 or TRBV12-4, the J call TRBJ2-2, with TRBD2 matching over 8 bases. CDR3 length: 15 amino acids. V was pared by 7 bases and J by 4 bases, with 8 bases of the junction left unmatched. CDR3 in amino acids: CASKPAGGPTGELFF. CDR3 bases: TGTGCCAGCAAGCCGGCGGGGGGCCCCACCGGGGAGCTGTTTTTT.

Of note for this clonotype: It may be a read error: a sequence one base away is much more abundant. This chain connects TRBV5-1 to TRBJ2-7; D may match TRBD1 or TRBD2 (6 bases each). This CDR3 is 17 amino acids long. CDR1 is SGHRS, CDR2 YFSETQ, per germline. CDR3 DNA: TGCGCCAGCAAGGCCAGGGGAGGACTCAATTCTGTGGGCGAGCGGTACTTC. As protein: CASKARGGLNSVGERYF.

The CDR3 bases are TGTGCCACCTCCTCCCCCTCTAGCGGGGGGTTTGGAGATACGCAGTATTTT. The encoded protein is CATSSPSSGGFGDTQYF. The chain has TRBV15 and TRBJ2-3; TRBD2 aligns across 11 bases. After removal of 8 bases from V and 5 bases from J, the junction contained 15 bases not matched to a gene. CDR3 length: 17 amino acids. Germline lookup yields CDR1 LNHNV and CDR2 YYDKDF (reference sequence).

This clonotype was counted between two and nine times. The CDR3 does not end in the conserved phenylalanine or tryptophan, so this is likely a read error. The rearrangement uses TRBV7-9 and TRBJ1-5; D is possibly TRBD1 (6 bases). The CDR3 is 15 residues long. The ends were cut back, 5 bases at V and 2 bases at J, with 13 bases in the middle. Germline V gene sequence: CDR1 SEHNR, CDR2 FQNEAQ (reference sequence). Here the CDR3 reads CASSPGAGGNQPQHV. The CDR3, as DNA: TGTGCCAGCAGCCCGGGGGCAGGGGGCAATCAGCCCCAGCATGTT.

This clonotype was counted at least ten times. The chain recombines TRBV20-1 with TRBJ1-2; a weak D match, TRBD1 (5 bases). Germline values: CDR1 DFQATT, CDR2 SNEGSKA (reference sequence). This CDR3 has 14 amino acids. V gave up 3 bases and J gave up 5 bases, with 16 bases separating them. The CDR3 protein is CSARDQQVSYGYTF. The CDR3 DNA sequence: TGCAGTGCTAGGGATCAACAGGTTTCTTATGGCTACACCTTC.

Note on this clonotype: A read error may be the cause here, since a much bigger clone is one base away. The J gene is TRBJ1-2, the V gene TRBV2; TRBD1 aligns across 10 bases. This CDR3 spans 14 amino acids. The V gene's germline CDR1 is SNHLY and CDR2 FYNNEI. The DNA for the CDR3 is TGTGCCTGCAGTGGAATGACAGGGGGCATTGGCTACACCTTC. It yields the protein CACSGMTGGIGYTF.

The chain combines TRBV6-2 or TRBV6-3 with TRBJ2-2, with D tentatively TRBD1 (7 bases). The ends were cut back, 5 bases at V and 4 bases at J, with 14 bases in the middle. This CDR3 comprises 15 residues. In germline, CDR1 is MNHEY, CDR2 SVGEGT. The CDR3 sequence is CASSTRQGGTGELFF. In DNA, the CDR3 is TGTGCCAGCAGTACCCGACAGGGAGGCACCGGGGAGCTGTTTTTT.

This clonotype was counted between two and nine times. The rearrangement links TRBV27 to TRBJ1-4; D is undetermined. The CDR3 is 15 amino acids. The germline V and J ends were trimmed by 3 bases and 0 bases, with 8 bases remaining between them. Germline-derived CDR1 and CDR2 are MNHEY and SMNVEV (reference sequence). CDR3 amino acids: CASSFGSATNEKLFF. The CDR3 region has the DNA TGTGCCAGCAGTTTTGGGAGTGCAACTAATGAAAAACTGTTTTTT.

About this clonotype: This may arise from a read error, as a much more abundant clone is one base away. The chain carries TRBV7-9 and TRBJ1-2; the D gene is possibly TRBD1 (5 bases). The CDR3 consists of 14 residues. The germline gives CDR1 SEHNR, CDR2 FQNEAQ (reference sequence). The CDR3 DNA is TGTGCCAGCAGCTTAATCGTATCAGGGAGTGGCTGCACCTTC. Amino acids: CASSLIVSGSGCTF.

There are many counts of this clonotype. V usage is TRBV20-1 and J usage is TRBJ2-1; 10 nucleotides agree with TRBD2. V shed 6 bases and J 5 bases; nucleotides not matched to a gene: 4. Germline V gives CDR1 DFQATT, CDR2 SNEGSKA (reference sequence). CDR3 size: 13 residues. The CDR3 bases are TGCAGTGCCGGACTAGCGGTGGACAATGAGCAGTTCTTC. Translation: CSAGLAVDNEQFF.

This clonotype was detected ten times or more. The chain is built from TRBV12-3 or TRBV12-4 and TRBJ2-7; a possible D gene is TRBD2 (6 bases). The V end lost 5 bases, the J end lost 1 base, and 15 bases lay between the germline ends. The CDR3 runs 15 residues. The CDR3 region is CASSVGGTHSYEQYF. DNA for the CDR3: TGTGCCAGCAGTGTGGGCGGGACTCATTCCTACGAGCAGTACTTC.

This clonotype appeared many times. The V and J genes are TRBV29-1 and TRBJ2-1, with a tentative D call TRBD1 (5 bases). Germline V CDR1 and CDR2: SQVTM, ANQGSEA. Trimming removed 7 bases from V and 0 bases from J, with 16 bases in between. The CDR3 has 15 residues. The CDR3 DNA reads as TGCAGCGGCGGCCCCAGGGCAAGCTCCTACAATGAGCAGTTCTTC. This gives the protein CSGGPRASSYNEQFF.

Concerning this clonotype: A much larger clone differs from this one at a single base, so this may be a read error. The V call is TRBV7-9, the J call TRBJ2-5, with 8 bases matching TRBD1. With 5 bases clipped from V and 11 bases from J, the junction kept 13 bases outside the gene matches. CDR1 is SEHNR, CDR2 FQNEAQ, per germline (reference sequence). This CDR3 spans 14 amino acids. This CDR3 is CASSAQGQGNEQYF. The CDR3 DNA is TGTGCCAGCAGCGCACAAGGACAGGGCAATGAGCAGTACTTC.

Concerning this clonotype itself: A much larger clone differs from this one at a single base, so this may be a read error. The chain couples TRBV25-1 to TRBJ2-7; TRBD2 might be the D (6 bases). The germline gives CDR1 MGHDK, CDR2 SYGVNS. V was shortened by 6 bases and J by 4 bases, with 19 bases between the two germline ends. This CDR3 is 15 amino acids long. The CDR3: CASRGPGVIGYEQYF. The CDR3, as DNA: TGTGCCAGCAGAGGGCCGGGGGTAATCGGGTACGAGCAGTACTTC.

This clonotype has at least ten counts. The chain uses TRBV27 and TRBJ1-2; D might be TRBD1 (6 bases). The germline V gene encodes CDR1 MNHEY and CDR2 SMNVEV (reference sequence). The V end lost 3 bases, the J end lost 8 bases, and 13 bases lay between the germline ends. This CDR3 is 13 amino acids long. CDR3 loop: CASSFGPGGGYTF. CDR3 sequence (DNA): TGTGCCAGCAGTTTTGGGCCGGGGGGCGGCTACACCTTC.

For this clonotype: This clone may be a read error of a much larger clone one base away. The chain carries TRBV3-1 and TRBJ2-7; no reliable D call. V lost 1 base, J lost 7 bases, and 20 bases lay in between. This CDR3 is built from 16 residues. Per the germline V gene, CDR1 is LGHDT and CDR2 is YNNKEL (reference sequence). CDR3 region: CASSQGGRYFGDEQYF. DNA of the CDR3: TGTGCCAGCAGCCAAGGCGGACGGTATTTCGGCGATGAGCAGTACTTC.

This chain links TRBV6-2 or TRBV6-3 with TRBJ2-3; 7 bases agree with TRBD2. V lost 6 bases to trimming and J lost 9 bases; unmatched junction nucleotides: 9. The CDR3 totals 13 residues. CDR1 and CDR2 from the germline V gene are MNHEY and SVGEGT. As DNA, the CDR3 is TGTGCCAGCAGGCCCGGGACTAACAGCACGCAGTATTTT. This encodes CASRPGTNSTQYF.

This clonotype was detected ten times or more. The chain uses TRBV3-1 and TRBJ2-5; TRBD2 might be the D (6 bases). V lost 2 bases to trimming and J lost 3 bases, with 13 bases between them. CDR3 length equals 15 residues. Germline assignment: CDR1 LGHDT and CDR2 YNNKEL (reference sequence). In DNA form, the CDR3 reads TGTGCCAGCAGCCAAAGGGGACTTCAAAAAGAGACCCAGTACTTC. Encoded protein: CASSQRGLQKETQYF.

The chain employs TRBV20-1 and TRBJ1-1; 12 bases map to TRBD1. Unmatched junction bases numbered 8, after V lost 6 bases and J lost 3 bases. Germline CDR1 and CDR2: DFQATT and SNEGSKA (reference sequence). This CDR3 region has 15 residues. This CDR3 reads CSARGTGGMDTEAFF. CDR3 DNA: TGCAGTGCCCGCGGGACAGGGGGCATGGACACTGAAGCTTTCTTT.

The V and J genes are TRBV7-2 and TRBJ1-1, with D possibly TRBD1 on 5 matching bases. CDR3 length: 13 residues. Germline V gives CDR1 SGHTA, CDR2 FQGNSA. V lost 2 bases and J lost 6, with 10 bases in between. The CDR3 DNA is TGTGCCAGCAGCTTACCGGGGACCGCTGAAGCTTTCTTT. Amino acid sequence: CASSLPGTAEAFF.